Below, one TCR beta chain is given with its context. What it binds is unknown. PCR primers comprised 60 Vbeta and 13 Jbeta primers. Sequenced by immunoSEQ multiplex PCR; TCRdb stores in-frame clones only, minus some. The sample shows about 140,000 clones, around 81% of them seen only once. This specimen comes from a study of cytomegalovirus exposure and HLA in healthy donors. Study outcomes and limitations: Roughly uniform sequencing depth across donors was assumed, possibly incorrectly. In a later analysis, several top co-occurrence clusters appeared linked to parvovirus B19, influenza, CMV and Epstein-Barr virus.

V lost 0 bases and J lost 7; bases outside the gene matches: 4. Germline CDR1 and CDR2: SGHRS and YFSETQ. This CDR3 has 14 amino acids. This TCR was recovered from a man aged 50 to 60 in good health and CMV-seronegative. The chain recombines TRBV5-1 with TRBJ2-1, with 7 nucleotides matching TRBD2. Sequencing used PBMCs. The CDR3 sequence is CASSLATSVNEQFF. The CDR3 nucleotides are TGCGCCAGCAGCTTGGCCACTAGCGTTAATGAGCAGTTCTTC. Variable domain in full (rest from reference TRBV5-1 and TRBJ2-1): KAGVTQTPRYLIKTRGQQVTLSCSPISGHRSVSWYQQTPGQGLQFLFEYFSETQRNKGNFPGRFSGRQFSNSRSEMNVSTLELGDSALYLCASSLATSVNEQFFGPGTRLTVL.